Listed here are 2 T cell receptor beta chains from one sample, sequenced in a study of spatial heterogeneity in lung cancer. Noted time point: blood at routine non-recurrence follow-up after resection. TCRdb reprocessed the 5' RACE reads with MiXCR, giving one entry per CDR3 protein. The data show some 10,000 distinct CDR3 sequences, under 25% seen once. The sample was PBMCs, taken at follow-up. The receptors stem from a male donor with early-stage non-small cell lung cancer.

This clonotype showed up just a few times. This chain connects TRBV10-3 to TRBJ2-1; 8 bases line up with TRBD2. Germline V gene sequence: CDR1 ENHRY, CDR2 SYGVKD. The CDR3 is 15 amino acids. V dropped 6 bases and J dropped 1; count of bases not matched to a gene: 5. CDR3 amino acids: CAIRRTSQSYNEQFF. The CDR3 nucleotides are TGTGCCATCAGAAGGACTAGCCAATCCTACAATGAGCAGTTCTTC.

In its sample, this clonotype was seen a few times. The chain links TRBV28 to TRBJ2-3; TRBD1 matches at 8 bases. This CDR3 spans 15 amino acids. Trimming at V came to 4 bases and at J to 5 bases, leaving 8 bases not matched to a gene. Looked up from germline, CDR1 is MDHEN and CDR2 is SYDVKM. CDR3 residues: CASSSTGAQLDTQYF. CDR3 sequence (DNA): TGTGCCAGCAGTTCGACAGGGGCTCAATTAGATACGCAGTATTTT.